One sample yielded the 5 T cell receptor beta chains listed below, sequenced in a study of blood T cell repertoires in COVID-19. TCRdb keeps only in-frame clones here, not all; method: immunoSEQ multiplex PCR. Here the sample spans 60,000 or so clones, around four fifths being singletons. The specimen was peripheral blood. The receptors derive from a woman between 45 and 65 years old with active or convalescent COVID-19.

V is TRBV30 and J is TRBJ1-2; D unclear. V gave up 1 base and J gave up 2 bases, with 11 bases separating them. The CDR3 spans 14 residues. Germline-derived CDR1 and CDR2 are GTSNPN and SVGIG (reference sequence). CDR3: CAWSDPTANYGYTF. The DNA of the CDR3 is TGTGCCTGGAGTGACCCCACAGCCAACTATGGCTACACCTTC.

The V gene is TRBV24-1, the J gene TRBJ1-6; 9 bases line up with TRBD1. The CDR3 has 13 residues. Germline CDR1 and CDR2: KGHDR and SFDVKD. After removal of 6 bases from V and 13 bases from J, the junction contained 6 bases not matched to a gene. The CDR3 DNA reads as TGTGCCACCAGTACGGGACAGGGAAGGCCCCTCCACTTT. Amino acid sequence: CATSTGQGRPLHF.

The V call is TRBV7-9, the J call TRBJ2-1, with D perhaps TRBD1 (6 bases). Germline CDR1 and CDR2: SEHNR and FQNEAQ (reference sequence). The CDR3 runs 16 residues. Trimming took off 5 bases at V and 0 bases at J, with 14 bases between the two ends. The CDR3 sequence: CASSPYQGSSYNEQFF. In DNA, the CDR3 is TGTGCCAGCAGCCCATACCAGGGGAGCTCCTACAATGAGCAGTTCTTC.

This clone has only a few counts. This chain joins TRBV11-1 and TRBJ2-7; 8 positions agree with TRBD1. CDR3 length: 15 amino acids. With 5 bases clipped from V and 6 bases from J, the junction kept 12 bases outside the gene matches. Germline V gene lookup returns CDR1 SGHAT and CDR2 FQDESV (reference sequence). The CDR3 DNA follows: TGTGCCAGCAGCACCGGACAGGGTGACGGTGGCGAGCAGTACTTC. Translating gives CASSTGQGDGGEQYF.

This chain joins TRBV6-1 and TRBJ2-7; tentatively, D is TRBD1 (5 bases). CDR1 is MNHNS and CDR2 is SASEGT in the germline V gene. This CDR3 is 14 amino acids long. The V end was cut by 4 bases, the J end by 6 bases, with 16 bases between. CDR3 sequence reads: CASSVASAGFEQYF. The CDR3 nucleotides are TGTGCCAGCAGTGTAGCATCCGCAGGGTTCGAGCAGTACTTC.